What follows describes a single TCR beta chain. The CDR3 has 14 amino acids. Germline CDR1 and CDR2: SGHTA and FQGNSA. Trimming removed 1 base at V and 3 bases at J, with 10 bases between. This entry is derived from a study of blood T cell repertoires in COVID-19. As for the study in general: Both acute and convalescent COVID-19 samples were obtained from the United States, Italy and Spain. PBMCs, B-cell-depleted T cells, or T cells were the source of the cDNA or gDNA that made up the material.

Authors' analysis steps: Reference gene primer amplification in the assay estimated nucleated cell counts. Produced via immunoSEQ multiplex PCR; TCRdb's table is partial and in-frame only. The D gene and trimming were derived from the DNA, and the V and J assignments and clone size from that table. This table holds roughly 310,000 clones, 88% found once. The chain joins TRBV7-2 to TRBJ2-7; maybe TRBD1 (6 bases). The sequence came from a woman between 45 and 65 years old with active or convalescent COVID-19. Sequencing was carried out using peripheral blood. CDR3 in DNA: TGTGCCAGCAGCTTAGGGGGACAACTCTACGAGCAGTACTTC. Its translation is CASSLGGQLYEQYF.